This T cell receptor beta chain is drawn from a study of cytomegalovirus exposure and HLA in healthy donors. Note on this clone: Its antigen is unknown.

The PCR was carried out with 60 Vbeta primers and 13 Jbeta primers. TCRdb keeps only in-frame clones here, not all; method: immunoSEQ multiplex PCR. Found here are about 90,000 clones, approximately 71% of them singletons; the top ten hold about a sixth. Study-level results: Researchers had no immune exposure information except CMV serostatus available. The authors listed 150 to 200 TCR beta chains as cytomegalovirus-associated. Most observed TCR sequences were rare, whereas some public TCRs were detected in many donors. Reports indicate that TCR beta sequences accurately predicted the HLA-A and HLA-B alleles of most subjects.

V lost 6 bases and J lost 7; bases outside the gene matches: 15. Looked up from germline, CDR1 is MNHEY and CDR2 is SMNVEV (reference sequence). The length of the CDR3 is 18 residues. The source is a young woman in good health and CMV-seropositive. The chain has TRBV27 and TRBJ2-7; 16 bases agree with TRBD2. The sequenced sample was PBMCs. The CDR3, as DNA: TGTGCCAGCAGACGAGAATCCGGGACTAGCGGGGGGGCACGAGAGCAGTACTTC. Protein: CASRRESGTSGGAREQYF.